The clone carrying this TCR beta chain has just one count. The data originate from a study of T cells in Graves' hyperthyroidism and ophthalmopathy. Template material for amplifying TCR beta CDR3 regions consisted of RNA transcripts. A first-round RT-PCR of the TCR CDR3 used the HTBI primer set. TCRdb passed the multiplex PCR reads through MiXCR, listing each CDR3 protein once. Here the sample spans 300,000 to 450,000 distinct CDR3 sequences, under 15% being singletons. The germline CDR1 and CDR2 sequences are SGHTA and FQGNSA. J lost 5 bases, V lost 5 bases, and 6 bases had no gene match. The CDR3 extends over 14 amino acids.

This chain joins TRBV7-2 and TRBJ1-5, with 7 nucleotides matching TRBD1. This clonotype was sampled from a woman in her twenties or thirties with Graves' hyperthyroidism. Sequenced: blood. CDR3 sequence: CASSLRRGDQPQHF. The CDR3 DNA follows: TGTGCCAGCAGCCTACGCAGGGGGGATCAGCCCCAGCATTTT.